The 32 T cell receptor beta chains listed next were all sequenced from one sample in a study of response to subunit inactivated influenza vaccine. Via MiXCR, TCRdb re-called the RT-PCR reads, giving one row per CDR3 protein. Of about 620,000 distinct CDR3 sequences in the sample, around 11% were seen once. This sample comprised PBMCs from blood, obtained on the day of vaccination. Receptor source: a man in his fifties who received an inactivated influenza vaccine.

The gene calls are TRBV18 and TRBJ2-2; D may be TRBD2 (5 bases). The V end was cut by 0 bases, the J end by 3 bases, with 11 bases between. The length of the CDR3 is 16 residues. The germline V gene has CDR1 KGHSH and CDR2 LQKENI. The CDR3 DNA is TGTGCCAGCTCACCACCGGACCTAGCATACACCGGGGAGCTGTTTTTT. It specifies CASSPPDLAYTGELFF.

The V call is TRBV30, the J call TRBJ2-5; D is unresolved. The germline V gene encodes CDR1 GTSNPN and CDR2 SVGIG (reference sequence). V dropped 2 bases and J dropped 1 base, with 11 bases sitting between them. CDR3 length: 14 amino acids. CDR3 nucleotide sequence: TGTGCCTGGAGTTATGGCGGCATCCAAGAGACCCAGTACTTC. Translated, it gives CAWSYGGIQETQYF.

This clonotype was found many times. The chain uses TRBV29-1 and TRBJ2-4, with TRBD1 matching over 7 bases. Trimming cost V 6 bases and J 0 bases; bases outside gene matches: 5. The CDR3 totals 14 residues. Per germline, CDR1 SQVTM and CDR2 ANQGSEA. The CDR3 coding sequence is TGCAGCGTGGCAGACAGGGTAGCCAAAAACATTCAGTACTTC. It specifies CSVADRVAKNIQYF. The full variable domain, with the rest looked up from reference TRBV29-1 and TRBJ2-4, is SAVISQKPSRDICQRGTSLTIQCQVDSQVTMMFWYRQQPGQSLTLIATANQGSEATYESGFVIDKFPISRPNLTFSTLTVSNMSPEDSSIYLCSVADRVAKNIQYFGAGTRLSVL.

This clonotype turned up a few times. The chain links TRBV5-6 to TRBJ2-3, with 8 positions matching TRBD2. This CDR3 has 15 residues. The junction had 7 bases not matched to a gene; V was cut back by 4 bases and J by 3 bases. Germline V gene lookup returns CDR1 SGHDT and CDR2 YYEEEE. The CDR3 DNA follows: TGTGCCAGCAGCCTCCCGACTAGCGAGACAGATACGCAGTATTTT. It encodes CASSLPTSETDTQYF.

This chain uses TRBV12-3 or TRBV12-4 with TRBJ2-2, with 12 bases identical to TRBD1. The V segment lost 5 bases and the J segment 10 bases; nucleotides outside the gene matches: 5. CDR3 length equals 14 residues. CDR3: CASSGTGGLLELFF. The CDR3 DNA is TGTGCCAGCAGTGGGACAGGGGGCCTGTTGGAGCTGTTTTTT.

This clonotype was seen a handful of times. The chain uses TRBV20-1 and TRBJ2-7, with D maybe TRBD1 (5 bases). The CDR3 runs to 13 residues. CDR1 is DFQATT and CDR2 is SNEGSKA in the germline V gene (reference sequence). Trimming removed 2 bases at V and 2 bases at J, with 10 bases between. CDR3 sequence reads: CSARQGPTYEQYF. The CDR3 DNA sequence: TGCAGTGCTAGACAGGGCCCCACCTACGAGCAGTACTTC.

In its sample, this clonotype was seen many times. This chain joins TRBV24-1 and TRBJ2-1, with unresolved D. In germline, CDR1 is KGHDR, CDR2 SFDVKD. This CDR3 comprises 13 residues. Between the trimmed V and J ends, which lost 4 bases and 6 bases, there was a span of 9 bases. CDR3 in amino acids: CATSDLKANEQFF. The CDR3 DNA is TGTGCCACCAGTGACCTTAAGGCCAATGAGCAGTTCTTC.

The chain links TRBV4-3 to TRBJ2-2; TRBD1 aligns across 8 bases. The CDR3 loop spans 18 amino acids. With 2 bases clipped from V and 5 bases from J, the junction kept 13 bases outside the gene matches. Germline CDR1 LGHNA, CDR2 YSLEER. CDR3 in amino acids: CASSQRTSGQGRTGELFF. The CDR3 coding sequence is TGCGCCAGCAGCCAAAGAACTTCCGGACAGGGTCGTACCGGGGAGCTGTTTTTT.

This clonotype was counted many times. V is TRBV5-1 and J is TRBJ2-5, with a possible D match to TRBD1 (5 bases). The CDR3 sequence is 13 residues long. The germline V and J ends were trimmed by 2 bases and 1 base, with 6 bases remaining between them. Germline CDR1 is SGHRS and CDR2 is YFSETQ. Here the CDR3 reads CASSFDSQETQYF. In DNA form, the CDR3 reads TGCGCCAGCAGCTTCGACAGCCAAGAGACCCAGTACTTC.

The sample holds a few counts of this clonotype. The J gene is TRBJ2-7, the V gene TRBV28; D not resolved. Germline CDR1 and CDR2: MDHEN and SYDVKM. The length of the CDR3 is 13 residues. The germline V and J ends were trimmed by 2 bases and 4 bases, with 9 bases remaining between them. Here the CDR3 reads CASSLQPIYEQYF. The CDR3 DNA follows: TGTGCCAGCAGTTTACAACCGATTTACGAGCAGTACTTC. The full variable domain, in which reference TRBV28 and TRBJ2-7 provide the parts outside the CDR3, is DVKVTQSSRYLVKRTGEKVFLECVQDMDHENMFWYRQDPGLGLRLIYFSYDVKMKEKGDIPEGYSVSREKKERFSLILESASTNQTSMYLCASSLQPIYEQYFGPGTRLTVT.

The J gene is TRBJ2-7, the V gene TRBV20-1, with 12 nucleotides matching TRBD1. Germline V gene lookup returns CDR1 DFQATT and CDR2 SNEGSKA (reference sequence). CDR3 size: 13 residues. V trimming: 6 bases; J trimming: 5 bases; junction bases outside the gene matches: 5. DNA of the CDR3: TGCAGTGCCGCGGGACAGGGGGCCCACGAGCAGTACTTC. It specifies CSAAGQGAHEQYF.

This clonotype occurred many times. The chain recombines TRBV6-5 with TRBJ2-1; no clear D gene. With 4 bases removed from V and 1 base from J, the gap between germline ends came to 14 bases. The CDR3 spans 16 residues. Germline loops: CDR1 MNHEY, CDR2 SVGAGI. Here the CDR3 DNA reads TGTGCCAGCAGTTTTGGAAACTCCCCTTCCTACAATGAGCAGTTCTTC. Protein sequence: CASSFGNSPSYNEQFF.

This clonotype was found a few times. V gene TRBV10-3 combines with J gene TRBJ2-5; 7 bases are a match to TRBD1. After removal of 4 bases from V and 9 bases from J, the junction contained 8 bases not matched to a gene. The CDR3 length is 13 residues. Germline CDR1 is ENHRY and CDR2 is SYGVKD. The CDR3 spells CAISGRQGEAQYF. The CDR3 DNA follows: TGTGCCATCAGTGGGCGACAGGGTGAAGCCCAGTACTTC.

This clonotype was seen more than once but under ten times. The rearrangement links TRBV4-1 to TRBJ1-2; tentatively, D is TRBD1 (5 bases). The CDR3 has 15 amino acids. CDR1 and CDR2 (germline): MGHRA, YSYEKL. Trimming shortened V by 0 bases and J by 8 bases, and 16 bases separated the two germline ends. The CDR3 bases are TGCGCCAGCAGCCAAGAACCCAGGGAGGAGAGGGGCTACACCTTC. It codes for CASSQEPREERGYTF.

J is TRBJ1-5 and V is TRBV10-3; no clear D gene. The V and J ends lost 8 bases and 0 bases respectively, with 8 bases between them. The CDR3 has 13 residues. CDR1 is ENHRY and CDR2 is SYGVKD in the germline V gene. The CDR3 DNA reads TGTGCCATCTCAGAATATAGCAATCAGCCCCAGCATTTT. This codes for CAISEYSNQPQHF.

The rearrangement joins TRBV6-1 to TRBJ2-3, with 7 positions matching TRBD2. From germline, CDR1 is MNHNS and CDR2 SASEGT. V was clipped by 2 bases and J by 6 bases; unmatched bases: 11. CDR3 length: 16 residues. The CDR3 sequence: CASSERLAVGADTQYF. Written as DNA, the CDR3 is TGTGCCAGCAGTGAAAGGCTAGCGGTCGGGGCTGATACGCAGTATTTT.

This clonotype was counted ten times or more. The chain is built from TRBV14 and TRBJ2-3; weak D call: TRBD1 (6 bases). Trimming took 6 bases from V and 4 from J, leaving 11 bases between them. This CDR3 is built from 13 residues. In germline, CDR1 is SGHDN, CDR2 FVKESK. Here the CDR3 reads CASSPGGADTQYF. The CDR3 DNA sequence: TGTGCCAGCAGTCCTGGGGGCGCAGATACGCAGTATTTT. The full variable domain, rest sourced from reference TRBV14 and TRBJ2-3, is EAGVTQFPSHSVIEKGQTVTLRCDPISGHDNLYWYRRVMGKEIKFLLHFVKESKQDESGMPNNRFLAERTGGTYSTLKVQPAELEDSGVYFCASSPGGADTQYFGPGTRLTVL.

This clonotype was counted only a few times. This sequence joins TRBV20-1 and TRBJ2-1; 11 bases match TRBD2. Germline V gives CDR1 DFQATT, CDR2 SNEGSKA (reference sequence). CDR3 size: 13 residues. V was clipped by 6 bases and J by 9 bases; unmatched bases: 7. The CDR3 DNA is TGCAGTGCAACACTAGCGGGAGCTGCTGAGCAGTTCTTC. It is translated as CSATLAGAAEQFF.

Ten or more counts support this clonotype. The rearrangement uses TRBV7-8 and TRBJ2-3, with D unclear. This CDR3 has 13 residues. V was trimmed by 5 bases and J by 2 bases, leaving 8 bases between them. Germline CDR1 SGHVS, CDR2 FQNEAQ. The CDR3 DNA reads TGTGCCAGCAGCAGAGACCACACAGATACGCAGTATTTT. Translating gives CASSRDHTDTQYF.

The chain has TRBV4-2 and TRBJ2-5, with 14 positions matching TRBD2. V lost 4 bases to trimming and J lost 0 bases; unmatched junction nucleotides: 4. Germline V gene data show CDR1 as LGHNA and CDR2 as YNFKEQ. There are 17 residues in the CDR3. CDR3 in amino acids: CASSPGTSGGYQETQYF. The CDR3, as DNA: TGTGCCAGCAGCCCCGGGACTAGCGGGGGATACCAAGAGACCCAGTACTTC.

This clonotype has only a few counts. The V and J genes are TRBV7-2 and TRBJ2-7; D may match TRBD1 or TRBD2 (6 bases each). V dropped 5 bases and J dropped 3 bases, with 17 bases sitting between them. In germline, CDR1 is SGHTA, CDR2 FQGNSA. The CDR3 runs 15 residues. The CDR3, as DNA: TGTGCCAGCAGCACCACCGGGGGACAAAACTACGAGCAGTACTTC. Protein sequence: CASSTTGGQNYEQYF.

This rearrangement joins TRBV9 to TRBJ1-4, with TRBD1 matching 9 bases. In germline, CDR1 is SGDLS, CDR2 YYNGEE. The V and J ends lost 3 bases and 8 bases, in that order; junction bases with no gene match: 8. The CDR3 loop spans 15 amino acids. The CDR3 is CASSARGQGQEKLFF. The CDR3 nucleotides read TGTGCCAGCAGCGCTAGGGGACAGGGCCAAGAAAAACTGTTTTTT.

The sample holds many counts of this clonotype. This chain links TRBV7-2 with TRBJ2-7; TRBD2 agrees at 9 bases. Germline CDR1 SGHTA, CDR2 FQGNSA. With 6 bases clipped from V and 0 bases from J, the junction kept 6 bases outside the gene matches. This CDR3 contains 15 residues. The CDR3 loop is CASRLVAGASYEQYF. The CDR3 DNA sequence: TGTGCCAGCAGACTAGTAGCGGGAGCCTCCTACGAGCAGTACTTC.

This clonotype was counted only a few times. The chain links TRBV3-1 to TRBJ2-2; a weak D match, TRBD2 (6 bases). With 4 bases removed from V and 7 bases from J, the gap between germline ends came to 22 bases. The CDR3 runs 17 residues. Germline V gene lookup returns CDR1 LGHDT and CDR2 YNNKEL (reference sequence). CDR3 bases: TGTGCCAGCAGCCTCTGGACTAACCCCCAAGAGGGCGGGGAGCTGTTTTTT. Its translation is CASSLWTNPQEGGELFF. The entire variable domain, with the rest obtained from reference TRBV3-1 and TRBJ2-2, is as follows: DTAVSQTPKYLVTQMGNDKSIKCEQNLGHDTMYWYKQDSKKFLKIMFSYNNKELIINETVPNRFSPKSPDKAHLNLHINSLELGDSAVYFCASSLWTNPQEGGELFFGEGSRLTVL.

This clonotype was detected a few times. J is TRBJ2-1 and V is TRBV6-1; the match to TRBD2 covers 13 bases. Per the germline V gene, CDR1 is MNHNS and CDR2 is SASEGT. Trimming took 6 bases from V and 6 from J; bases not matched to a gene: 5. The CDR3 runs to 15 residues. This CDR3 reads CASREGLAGTNEQFF. The CDR3 nucleotides read TGTGCCAGCAGGGAGGGACTAGCGGGAACCAATGAGCAGTTCTTC.

This clonotype showed up many times. This chain connects TRBV5-1 to TRBJ2-1, with 12 positions matching TRBD1. The CDR3 has 17 amino acids. J was trimmed by 1 base and V by 3 bases; bases with no gene match: 5. Germline loops: CDR1 SGHRS, CDR2 YFSETQ. CDR3 residues: CASSWDRGPTSYNEQFF. The CDR3 nucleotides read TGCGCCAGCAGCTGGGACAGGGGGCCGACTTCCTACAATGAGCAGTTCTTC.

The sample holds a few counts of this clonotype. The rearrangement links TRBV7-6 to TRBJ2-5, with D perhaps assigned TRBD1 or TRBD2 (5 bases each). The CDR3 has 15 residues. Germline-derived CDR1 and CDR2 are SGHVS and FNYEAQ. The germline V and J ends were trimmed by 2 bases and 6 bases, with 16 bases remaining between them. This chain's CDR3 is CASSLISRDLKTQYF. The CDR3 nucleotides are TGTGCCAGCAGCTTAATTAGCCGGGACCTGAAGACCCAGTACTTC.

In its sample, this clonotype was seen a few times. A read error may account for a junction end that differs from germline. The V gene is TRBV29-1, the J gene TRBJ2-7; 10 bases match TRBD2. The V gene's germline CDR1 is SQVTM and CDR2 ANQGSEA. This CDR3 region has 11 residues. The CDR3 here is CSVDSAGGRGF. The CDR3 DNA sequence: TGCAGCGTTGACTCAGCGGGAGGGCGTGGATTC.

This clonotype was seen a few times. The gene calls are TRBV4-2 and TRBJ2-3; no clear D. The CDR3 covers 14 residues. CDR1 and CDR2 (germline): LGHNA, YNFKEQ. Deletions cut 0 bases from V and 8 bases from J, with 12 bases between. CDR3 sequence: CASSQEISFSTQYF. The DNA for the CDR3 is TGTGCCAGCAGCCAAGAGATAAGTTTTAGTACGCAGTATTTT.

This clonotype showed up just a few times. CDR3 region: CASSPVTRTDEQYF. In DNA form, the CDR3 reads TGCGCCAGCAGCCCCGTGACACGAACTGACGAGCAGTACTTC. The chain is built from TRBV4-1 and TRBJ2-7; D is uncertain. Germline V CDR1 and CDR2: MGHRA, YSYEKL. Trimming cost V 4 bases and J 5 bases, with 15 bases left between them. The CDR3 spans 14 residues.

The chain couples TRBV24-1 to TRBJ2-5, with 8 bases fitting TRBD1. This CDR3 comprises 15 residues. Germline lookup yields CDR1 KGHDR and CDR2 SFDVKD. J gave up 4 bases and V 3 bases, and 6 bases lay outside the gene matches. CDR3: CATSDRTGQRETQYF. The CDR3 nucleotides are TGTGCCACCAGTGATCGGACAGGGCAACGAGAGACCCAGTACTTC.

This clonotype has just a few counts. The V gene is TRBV4-2, the J gene TRBJ2-7; tentatively, D is TRBD2 (6 bases). V shed 2 bases and J shed 4 bases, with 15 bases lying between them. Germline V gene sequence: CDR1 LGHNA, CDR2 YNFKEQ. The CDR3 has 15 residues. The CDR3 DNA reads TGTGCCAGCAGCCAAAGTGCGGGATCAAGATACGAGCAGTACTTC. It specifies CASSQSAGSRYEQYF.